This TCR beta chain originates from a study of T cell responses to AZD1222 COVID-19 vaccine. Remarks on this clone: Its antigen is unidentified.

Study-wide results and limits: White British donors predominated, females outnumbered males, and clonal diversity was possibly underestimated.

This CDR3 has 13 amino acids. From germline, CDR1 is ENHRY and CDR2 SYGVKD. V shed 6 bases and J 6 bases; nucleotides not matched to a gene: 5. Clones were sequenced by immunoSEQ multiplex PCR, and TCRdb holds only the in-frame ones, with some missing. Of more than 150,000 clones in the sample, 85% to 90% were seen once. The sample was peripheral blood, taken on day 0 of MenACWY control vaccination. The clonotype comes from an adult in good health. V is TRBV10-3 and J is TRBJ2-7; TRBD1 matches at 10 bases. CDR3 in DNA: TGTGCCATCAGACCGGGACAGGGGCCCGAGCAGTACTTC. This codes for CAIRPGQGPEQYF.